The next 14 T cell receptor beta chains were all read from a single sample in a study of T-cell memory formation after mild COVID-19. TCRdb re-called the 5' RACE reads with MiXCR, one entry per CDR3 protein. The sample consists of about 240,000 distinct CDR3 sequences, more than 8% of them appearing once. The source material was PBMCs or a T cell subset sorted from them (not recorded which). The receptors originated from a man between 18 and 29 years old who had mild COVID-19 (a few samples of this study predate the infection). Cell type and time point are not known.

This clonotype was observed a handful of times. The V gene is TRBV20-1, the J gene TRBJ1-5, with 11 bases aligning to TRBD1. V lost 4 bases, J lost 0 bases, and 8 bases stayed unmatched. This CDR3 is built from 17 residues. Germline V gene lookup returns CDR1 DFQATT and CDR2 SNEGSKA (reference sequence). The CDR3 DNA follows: TGCAGTGCTATACGGACAGGGGGCTTAATTAGCAATCAGCCCCAGCATTTT. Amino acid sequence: CSAIRTGGLISNQPQHF.

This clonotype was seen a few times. CDR3 DNA sequence: TGTGCCAGCAGCTACTACGACACAGGAGGGAATGGCTACACCTTC. Translating it yields CASSYYDTGGNGYTF. J is TRBJ1-2 and V is TRBV9, with D possibly TRBD1 on 5 matching bases. The V gene lost 4 bases and the J gene lost 6 bases, with 19 bases spanning the gap. From germline, CDR1 is SGDLS and CDR2 YYNGEE. The CDR3 loop spans 15 amino acids.

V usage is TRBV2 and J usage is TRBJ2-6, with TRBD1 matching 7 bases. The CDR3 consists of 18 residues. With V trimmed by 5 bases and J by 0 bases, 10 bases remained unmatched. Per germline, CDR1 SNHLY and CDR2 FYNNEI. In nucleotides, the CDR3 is TGTGCCAGCAGTTACCGGGACAGTGCTGTCTCTGGGGCCAACGTCCTGACTTTC. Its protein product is CASSYRDSAVSGANVLTF.

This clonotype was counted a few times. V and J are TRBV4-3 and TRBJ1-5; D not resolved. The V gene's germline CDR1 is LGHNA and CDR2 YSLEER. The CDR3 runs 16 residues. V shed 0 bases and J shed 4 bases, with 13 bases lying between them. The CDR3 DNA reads TGCGCCAGCAGCCAAGATCAAGGGAGGCCTAATCAGCCCCAGCATTTT. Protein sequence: CASSQDQGRPNQPQHF.

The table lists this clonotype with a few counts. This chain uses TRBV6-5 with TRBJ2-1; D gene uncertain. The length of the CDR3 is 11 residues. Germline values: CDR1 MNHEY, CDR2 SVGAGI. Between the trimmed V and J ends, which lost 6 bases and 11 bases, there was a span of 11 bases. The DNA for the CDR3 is TGTGCCAGCAGCACGGTTTCGCAGCAGTTCTTC. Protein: CASSTVSQQFF.

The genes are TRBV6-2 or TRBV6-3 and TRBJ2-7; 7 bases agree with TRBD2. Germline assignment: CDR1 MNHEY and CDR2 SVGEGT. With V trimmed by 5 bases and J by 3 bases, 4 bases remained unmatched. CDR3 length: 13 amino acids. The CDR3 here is CASSRGTNYEQYF. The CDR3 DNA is TGTGCCAGCAGTCGTGGGACTAACTACGAGCAGTACTTC.

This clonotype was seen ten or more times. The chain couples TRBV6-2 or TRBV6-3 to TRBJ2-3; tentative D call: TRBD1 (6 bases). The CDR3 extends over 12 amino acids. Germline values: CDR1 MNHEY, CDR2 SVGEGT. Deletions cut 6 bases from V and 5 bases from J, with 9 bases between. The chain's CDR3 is CASSQGGDTQYF. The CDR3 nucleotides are TGTGCCAGCAGCCAAGGGGGAGATACGCAGTATTTT.

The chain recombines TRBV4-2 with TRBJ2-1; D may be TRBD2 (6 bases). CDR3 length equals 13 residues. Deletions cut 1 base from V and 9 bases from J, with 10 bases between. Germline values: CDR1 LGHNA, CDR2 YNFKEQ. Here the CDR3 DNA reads TGTGCCAGCAGCCAAGGGAGGGACGGTGAGCAGTTCTTC. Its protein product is CASSQGRDGEQFF.

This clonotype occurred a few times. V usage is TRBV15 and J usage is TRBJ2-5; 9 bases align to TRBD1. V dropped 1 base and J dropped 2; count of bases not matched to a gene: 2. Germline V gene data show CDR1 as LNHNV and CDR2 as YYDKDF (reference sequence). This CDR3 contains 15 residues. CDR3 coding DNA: TGTGCCACCAGCAGAGGGGGGACAGGGCAAGAGACCCAGTACTTC. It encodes CATSRGGTGQETQYF.

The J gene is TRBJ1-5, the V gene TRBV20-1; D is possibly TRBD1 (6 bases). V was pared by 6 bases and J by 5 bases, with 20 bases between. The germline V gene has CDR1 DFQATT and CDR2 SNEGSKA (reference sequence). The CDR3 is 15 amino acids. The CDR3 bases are TGCAGTGCCTACAGGGACGAGGGGGGTTATCAGCCCCAGCATTTT. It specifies CSAYRDEGGYQPQHF.

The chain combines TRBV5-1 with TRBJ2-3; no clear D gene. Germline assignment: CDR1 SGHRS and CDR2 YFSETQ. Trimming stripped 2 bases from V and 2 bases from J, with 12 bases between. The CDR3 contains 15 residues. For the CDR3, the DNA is TGCGCCAGCAGCTTCTTAGGCAGACTCACAGATACGCAGTATTTT. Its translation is CASSFLGRLTDTQYF.

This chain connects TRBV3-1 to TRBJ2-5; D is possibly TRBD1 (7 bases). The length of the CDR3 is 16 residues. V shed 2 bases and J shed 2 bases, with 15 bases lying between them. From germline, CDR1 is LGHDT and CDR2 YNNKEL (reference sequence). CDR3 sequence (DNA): TGTGCCAGCAGCCAACTACCGACAGGGAGGCAAGAGACCCAGTACTTC. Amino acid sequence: CASSQLPTGRQETQYF.

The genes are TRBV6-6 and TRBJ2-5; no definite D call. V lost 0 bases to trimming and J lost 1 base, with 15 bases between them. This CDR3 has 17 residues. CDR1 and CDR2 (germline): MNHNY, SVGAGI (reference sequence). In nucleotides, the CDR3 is TGTGCCAGCAGTTACTCTCGGGCCCACGCAGGCCAAGAGACCCAGTACTTC. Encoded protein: CASSYSRAHAGQETQYF.

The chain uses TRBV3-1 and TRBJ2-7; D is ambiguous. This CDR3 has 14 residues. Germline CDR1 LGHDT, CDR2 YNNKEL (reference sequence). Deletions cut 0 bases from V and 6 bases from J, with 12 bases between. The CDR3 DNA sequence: TGTGCCAGCAGCCAAGACCCGACGCGTCCCGAGCAGTACTTC. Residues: CASSQDPTRPEQYF.